This section outlines one T cell receptor beta chain sequence together with its context. Its antigen is undetermined. The data originate from a study of beta chain features in type 1 diabetes. The purity of all sorted populations exceeded 98%. V shed 3 bases, J shed 1 base, and the junction held 1 base outside the gene matches. Germline CDR1 reads SGHRS; CDR2 reads YFSETQ. The CDR3 contains 14 residues. Study-wide results and limits: Naive, central memory and Treg TCRB repertoires seemed to resemble each other more closely in patients than they did in healthy donors. Shorter TCRB CDR3s, moderately but significantly so, were found in Type 1 diabetes patients in all four CD4+ subsets.

All of the isolated RNA was reverse transcribed, so expressed TCRB transcripts were sequenced. The repertoire was sequenced with immunoSEQ multiplex PCR; TCRdb's copy has only in-frame clones and lacks some. This repertoire shows 300,000 to 350,000 clones, approximately 9.9% found once; its top ten account for 1%. What was sequenced was central memory CD4+ T cells from blood. The gene calls are TRBV5-1 and TRBJ2-3, with 8 positions matching TRBD2. This TCR was sampled from a young man with type 1 diabetes. CDR3 nucleotides: TGCGCCAGCAGCTGGCGGGAGGGCACAGATACGCAGTATTTT. It codes for CASSWREGTDTQYF.